The 26 T cell receptor beta chains below were found in one sample sequenced in a study of CD4 T cells in relation to SARS-CoV-2 and coronaviruses. Assay: immunoSEQ multiplex PCR; the TCRdb copy retains only in-frame clones and omits some. The data hold fewer than 20,000 clones, with roughly four fifths observed a single time. These receptors have no known antigen. CD4+ T cells from unexposed donors were obtained before the COVID-19 pandemic (2011-2018). CD4+ T cells were isolated from the cells after more than nine days of culture. The sample consisted of CD4+ T cells from PBMCs, cultured in vitro. Receptor source: a human donor in good health.

The CDR3 region is CASSLMPGTDTQYF. The CDR3, as DNA: TGTGCCAGCAGCTTAATGCCGGGGACAGATACGCAGTATTTT. V usage is TRBV7-2 and J usage is TRBJ2-3, with a tentative D call TRBD2 (5 bases). Germline lookup yields CDR1 SGHTA and CDR2 FQGNSA. The CDR3 has 14 residues. Trimming removed 2 bases at V and 3 bases at J, with 9 bases between.

The V gene is TRBV9, the J gene TRBJ2-7; TRBD2 matches at 11 bases. The CDR3 runs to 16 residues. Per the germline V gene, CDR1 is SGDLS and CDR2 is YYNGEE. J was trimmed by 4 bases and V by 0 bases; bases with no gene match: 6. DNA of the CDR3: TGTGCCAGCAGCGTAGCCCCACTAGCGGGAGCGTACGAGCAGTACTTC. Translating gives CASSVAPLAGAYEQYF.

The V call is TRBV7-9, the J call TRBJ1-1; TRBD1 might be the D (6 bases). V shed 0 bases and J shed 5 bases, with 10 bases lying between them. This CDR3 spans 14 amino acids. Germline V gene sequence: CDR1 SEHNR, CDR2 FQNEAQ (reference sequence). The CDR3 here is CASSLAGAVTEAFF. The CDR3 bases are TGTGCCAGCAGCTTAGCGGGGGCCGTGACTGAAGCTTTCTTT.

The rearrangement uses TRBV29-1 and TRBJ2-3; 9 bases fit TRBD2. The germline CDR1 and CDR2 sequences are SQVTM and ANQGSEA. The CDR3 contains 14 residues. With V trimmed by 3 bases and J by 3 bases, 4 bases remained unmatched. Written as DNA, the CDR3 is TGCAGCGTTGAGAGCGGGAGGTTGACAGATACGCAGTATTTT. Its protein is CSVESGRLTDTQYF.

J is TRBJ1-1 and V is TRBV6-2 or TRBV6-3; weak D call: TRBD1 (5 bases). The germline CDR1 and CDR2 sequences are MNHEY and SVGEGT. V was shortened by 4 bases and J by 4 bases, with 16 bases between the two germline ends. The CDR3 extends over 15 amino acids. CDR3 nucleotides: TGTGCCAGCAGTTCTAGCGGGGGGAAGGCCACTGAAGCTTTCTTT. Translation: CASSSSGGKATEAFF.

This clone was picked up one time. The V call is TRBV2, the J call TRBJ2-7; D could derive from TRBD1 or TRBD2 (5 bases each). This CDR3 comprises 14 residues. Germline CDR1 is SNHLY and CDR2 is FYNNEI. The ends were cut back, 10 bases at V and 2 bases at J, with 18 bases in the middle. The CDR3 sequence: CATTLGAPTYEQYF. The CDR3 DNA is TGTGCCACGACCCTCGGGGCCCCAACCTACGAGCAGTACTTC.

This clone was detected a few times. V gene TRBV9 combines with J gene TRBJ2-3; 9 bases map to TRBD2. V was clipped by 2 bases and J by 0 bases; unmatched bases: 4. CDR1 and CDR2 (germline): SGDLS, YYNGEE. CDR3 length: 16 amino acids. CDR3 in DNA: TGTGCCAGCAGCGTCGGGACTAGCTATAGCACAGATACGCAGTATTTT. It specifies CASSVGTSYSTDTQYF.

This clone was found once. The chain links TRBV11-2 to TRBJ2-5; TRBD2 aligns across 9 bases. This CDR3 has 17 residues. Germline loops: CDR1 SGHAT, CDR2 FQNNGV. Trimming at V came to 6 bases and at J to 5 bases, leaving 16 bases not matched to a gene. The CDR3 nucleotides read TGTGCCAGCAGTCGTCCCGGGCCAGCGGGGGGTGAGGAGACCCAGTACTTC. It specifies CASSRPGPAGGEETQYF.

The CDR3 region is CASSSYEQYF. The CDR3 DNA sequence: TGCGCCAGCTCCTCTTACGAGCAGTACTTC. The chain joins TRBV23-1 to TRBJ2-7; no firm D call. TRBV23-1 is flagged as an ORF with uncertain function. The ends were cut back, 8 bases at V and 4 bases at J, with 6 bases in the middle. The CDR3 runs to 10 residues.

The rearrangement links TRBV10-3 to TRBJ2-2; 7 bases are a match to TRBD2. Germline CDR1 is ENHRY and CDR2 is SYGVKD. The CDR3 has 16 residues. With 4 bases clipped from V and 2 bases from J, the junction kept 7 bases outside the gene matches. The CDR3 sequence is CAISVLPGLNTGELFF. The CDR3 bases are TGTGCCATCAGTGTTCTGCCGGGACTAAACACCGGGGAGCTGTTTTTT.

This chain uses TRBV7-2 with TRBJ2-2, with 14 bases that match TRBD2. The CDR3 covers 18 residues. Unmatched junction bases numbered 11, after V lost 5 bases and J lost 6 bases. CDR1 is SGHTA, CDR2 FQGNSA, per germline. The CDR3 DNA follows: TGTGCCAGCAGCCCGGGACTAGCGGGGGCCGTAGGCGCCGGGGAGCTGTTTTTT. It is translated as CASSPGLAGAVGAGELFF.

The V gene is TRBV14, the J gene TRBJ1-2; unclear D gene. The CDR3 is made up of 13 amino acids. V lost 0 bases and J lost 3, with 5 bases in between. Germline V gene lookup returns CDR1 SGHDN and CDR2 FVKESK. The CDR3 spells CASSQDADYGYTF. As DNA, the CDR3 is TGTGCCAGCAGCCAAGACGCCGACTATGGCTACACCTTC.

This chain connects TRBV29-1 to TRBJ2-7, with TRBD1 matching 11 bases. The CDR3 has 16 residues. Germline V gene data show CDR1 as SQVTM and CDR2 as ANQGSEA. Trimming at V came to 4 bases and at J to 1 base, leaving 9 bases not matched to a gene. The CDR3 bases are TGCAGCGTTGCCGGACAGGGGGCGCCCGGGTCCTACGAGCAGTACTTC. Encoded protein: CSVAGQGAPGSYEQYF.

V and J are TRBV29-1 and TRBJ1-3; D gene unclear. Trimming stripped 1 base from V and 2 bases from J, with 6 bases between. Germline CDR1 SQVTM, CDR2 ANQGSEA. The CDR3 is 13 residues long. This chain's CDR3 is CSVEGRAGNTIYF. For the CDR3, the DNA is TGCAGCGTTGAAGGGCGGGCTGGAAACACCATATATTTT.

This chain uses TRBV9 with TRBJ2-7; D gene ambiguous. This CDR3 is built from 14 residues. Trimming shortened V by 5 bases and J by 6 bases, and 18 bases separated the two germline ends. Germline assignment: CDR1 SGDLS and CDR2 YYNGEE. The CDR3 sequence: CASSSSGRTPEQYF. CDR3 coding DNA: TGTGCCAGCAGTTCTAGTGGACGGACCCCCGAGCAGTACTTC.

This clone was detected a few times. This chain joins TRBV2 and TRBJ1-4; 7 bases align to TRBD1. The CDR3 has 14 residues. Germline V gene data show CDR1 as SNHLY and CDR2 as FYNNEI. The ends lost 6 bases at V and 6 bases at J; junction bases unmatched: 7. DNA for the CDR3: TGTGCCAGCAGCCAAAGGACAGGTTATGAAAAACTGTTTTTT. Its protein is CASSQRTGYEKLFF.

This clone was seen only once. V gene TRBV4-2 combines with J gene TRBJ2-1; maybe TRBD2 (6 bases). CDR3 length equals 17 residues. V was trimmed by 4 bases and J by 4 bases, leaving 20 bases between them. Per germline, CDR1 LGHNA and CDR2 YNFKEQ. In nucleotides, the CDR3 is TGTGCCAGCAGCCGAAATCCCGGGAGTACTCGGTACAATGAGCAGTTCTTC. Encoded protein: CASSRNPGSTRYNEQFF.

This clone showed up just a few times. This rearrangement joins TRBV10-1 to TRBJ1-6; 8 positions match TRBD1. Germline CDR1 reads WNHNN; CDR2 reads SYGVQD (reference sequence). The CDR3 runs 14 residues. Losses at the gene ends were 3 bases for V and 7 bases for J; bases not matched to a gene: 2. In nucleotides, the CDR3 is TGCGCCAGCAGTGAAGGACAGGGAAATTCACCCCTCCACTTT. It is translated as CASSEGQGNSPLHF.

This clone was observed a handful of times. V gene TRBV2 combines with J gene TRBJ2-5; 7 bases fit TRBD1. V shed 10 bases and J 5 bases; nucleotides not matched to a gene: 10. Per germline, CDR1 SNHLY and CDR2 FYNNEI. This CDR3 region has 13 residues. The CDR3 sequence is CATALRGRETQYF. In nucleotides, the CDR3 is TGTGCCACCGCCTTGAGGGGGCGGGAGACCCAGTACTTC.

This clone was counted between two and nine times. V gene TRBV6-6 combines with J gene TRBJ2-2, with D perhaps matching TRBD1 (6 bases). In germline, CDR1 is MNHNY, CDR2 SVGAGI (reference sequence). The V gene lost 2 bases and the J gene lost 4 bases, with 8 bases spanning the gap. This CDR3 is built from 14 residues. CDR3 region: CASSYAGATGELFF. The CDR3 DNA follows: TGTGCCAGCAGTTACGCAGGGGCCACCGGGGAGCTGTTTTTT.

The J gene is TRBJ1-5, the V gene TRBV4-2; no reliable D call. Trimming removed 0 bases at V and 4 bases at J, with 19 bases between. This CDR3 is built from 18 residues. Looked up from germline, CDR1 is LGHNA and CDR2 is YNFKEQ. DNA for the CDR3: TGTGCCAGCAGCCAAGAGGTCCTCGCTCTAGGGTGGAATCAGCCCCAGCATTTT. Its translation: CASSQEVLALGWNQPQHF.

This clone has just one count. The V and J genes are TRBV5-1 and TRBJ2-4; 8 nucleotides match TRBD1. Trimming cost V 0 bases and J 0 bases; bases outside gene matches: 11. The CDR3 spans 19 residues. Germline CDR1 and CDR2: SGHRS and YFSETQ. For the CDR3, the DNA is TGCGCCAGCAGCTTGGACGCGGGACAGGCGACCTTAGCCAAAAACATTCAGTACTTC. This sequence encodes CASSLDAGQATLAKNIQYF.

The chain employs TRBV6-6 and TRBJ2-7, with 7 bases lining up with TRBD1. The CDR3 has 12 residues. Germline CDR1 is MNHNY and CDR2 is SVGAGI (reference sequence). Unmatched junction bases numbered 5, after V lost 6 bases and J lost 6 bases. The chain's CDR3 is CASSQTGFEQYF. CDR3 sequence (DNA): TGTGCCAGCAGCCAGACAGGGTTCGAGCAGTACTTC.

This sequence joins TRBV7-9 and TRBJ2-1; no definite D call. V shed 5 bases and J shed 8 bases, with 13 bases lying between them. The CDR3 length is 13 residues. Looked up from germline, CDR1 is SEHNR and CDR2 is FQNEAQ (reference sequence). For the CDR3, the DNA is TGTGCCAGCAGCCTACAAAGAAGGGATGAGCAGTTCTTC. Protein sequence: CASSLQRRDEQFF.

The CDR3 loop is CASSIYWGRDTEAFF. As DNA, the CDR3 is TGTGCCAGTAGTATATATTGGGGGCGTGACACTGAAGCTTTCTTT. This chain connects TRBV19 to TRBJ1-1, with D maybe TRBD1 (6 bases). The CDR3 covers 15 residues. From germline, CDR1 is LNHDA and CDR2 SQIVND (reference sequence). V was pared by 2 bases and J by 3 bases, with 13 bases between.

V and J are TRBV5-1 and TRBJ2-7, with 14 bases fitting TRBD2. This CDR3 region has 14 residues. The trim removed 3 bases at V and 5 bases at J, leaving 1 base unmatched. The germline CDR1 and CDR2 sequences are SGHRS and YFSETQ. CDR3 in DNA: TGCGCCAGCAGCTCGGGACTAGCGGGAGACGAGCAGTACTTC. This codes for CASSSGLAGDEQYF.